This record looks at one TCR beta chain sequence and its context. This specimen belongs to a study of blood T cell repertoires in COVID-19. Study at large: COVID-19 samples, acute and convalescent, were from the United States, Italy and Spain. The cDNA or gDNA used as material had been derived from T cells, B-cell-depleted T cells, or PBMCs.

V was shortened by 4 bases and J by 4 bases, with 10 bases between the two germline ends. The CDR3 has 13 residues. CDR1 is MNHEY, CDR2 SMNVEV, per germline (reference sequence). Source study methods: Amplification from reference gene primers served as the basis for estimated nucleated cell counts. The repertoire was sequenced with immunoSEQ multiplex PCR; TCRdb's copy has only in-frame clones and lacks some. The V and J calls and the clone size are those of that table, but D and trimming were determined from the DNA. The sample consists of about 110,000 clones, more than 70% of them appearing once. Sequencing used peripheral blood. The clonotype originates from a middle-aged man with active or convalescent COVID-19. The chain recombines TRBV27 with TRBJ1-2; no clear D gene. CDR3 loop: CASSSDAGYGYTF. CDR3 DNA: TGTGCCAGCAGTTCCGACGCGGGCTATGGCTACACCTTC.